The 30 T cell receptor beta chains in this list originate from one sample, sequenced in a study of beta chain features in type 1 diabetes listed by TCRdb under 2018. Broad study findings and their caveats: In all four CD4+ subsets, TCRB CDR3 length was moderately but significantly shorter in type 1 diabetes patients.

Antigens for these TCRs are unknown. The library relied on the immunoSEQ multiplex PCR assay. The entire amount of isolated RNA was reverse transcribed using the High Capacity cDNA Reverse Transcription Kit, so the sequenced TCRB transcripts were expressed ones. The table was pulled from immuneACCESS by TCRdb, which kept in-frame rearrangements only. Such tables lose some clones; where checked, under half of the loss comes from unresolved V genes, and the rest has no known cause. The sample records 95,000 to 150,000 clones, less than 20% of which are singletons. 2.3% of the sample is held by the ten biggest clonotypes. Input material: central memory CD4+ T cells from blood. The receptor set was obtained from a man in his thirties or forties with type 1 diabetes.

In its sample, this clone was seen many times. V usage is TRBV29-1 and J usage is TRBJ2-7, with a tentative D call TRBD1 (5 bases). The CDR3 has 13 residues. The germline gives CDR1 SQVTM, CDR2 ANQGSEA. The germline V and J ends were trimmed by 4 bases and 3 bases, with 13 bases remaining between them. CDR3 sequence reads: CSVGRKDIYEQYF. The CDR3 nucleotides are TGCAGCGTTGGAAGGAAGGACATCTACGAGCAGTACTTC.

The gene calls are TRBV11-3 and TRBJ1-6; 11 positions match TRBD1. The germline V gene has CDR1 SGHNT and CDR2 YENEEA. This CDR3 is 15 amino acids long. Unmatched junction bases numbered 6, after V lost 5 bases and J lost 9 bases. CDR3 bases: TGTGCCAGCAGCCTCTATGGACAGGGGGCTTCACCCCTCCACTTT. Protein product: CASSLYGQGASPLHF.

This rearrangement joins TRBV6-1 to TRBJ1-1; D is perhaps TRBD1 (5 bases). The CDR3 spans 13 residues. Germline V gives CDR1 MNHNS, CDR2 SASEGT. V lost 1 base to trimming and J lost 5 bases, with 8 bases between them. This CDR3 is CASSEGGGTEAFF. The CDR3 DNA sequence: TGTGCCAGCAGTGAAGGCGGGGGAACTGAAGCTTTCTTT.

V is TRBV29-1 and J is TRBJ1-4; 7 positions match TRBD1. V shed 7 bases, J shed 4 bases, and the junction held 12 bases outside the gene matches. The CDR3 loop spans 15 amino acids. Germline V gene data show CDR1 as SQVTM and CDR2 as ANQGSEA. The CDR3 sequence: CSAGGDRVGNEKLFF. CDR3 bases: TGCAGCGCTGGGGGCGACAGGGTGGGTAATGAAAAACTGTTTTTT. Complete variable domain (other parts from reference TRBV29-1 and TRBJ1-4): SAVISQKPSRDICQRGTSLTIQCQVDSQVTMMFWYRQQPGQSLTLIATANQGSEATYESGFVIDKFPISRPNLTFSTLTVSNMSPEDSSIYLCSAGGDRVGNEKLFFGSGTQLSVL.

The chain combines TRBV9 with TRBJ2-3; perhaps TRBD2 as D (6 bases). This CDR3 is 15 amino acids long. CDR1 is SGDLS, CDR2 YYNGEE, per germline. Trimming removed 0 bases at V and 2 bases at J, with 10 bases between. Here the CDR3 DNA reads TGTGCCAGCAGCGTAGCTGGGGGGTTCACAGATACGCAGTATTTT. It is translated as CASSVAGGFTDTQYF.

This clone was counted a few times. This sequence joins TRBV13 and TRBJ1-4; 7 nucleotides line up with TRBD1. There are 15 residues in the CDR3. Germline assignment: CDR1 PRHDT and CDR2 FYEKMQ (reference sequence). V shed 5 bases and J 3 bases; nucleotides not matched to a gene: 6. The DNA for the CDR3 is TGTGCCAGCAGCCACACAGGGGTGGCTAATGAAAAACTGTTTTTT. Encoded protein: CASSHTGVANEKLFF.

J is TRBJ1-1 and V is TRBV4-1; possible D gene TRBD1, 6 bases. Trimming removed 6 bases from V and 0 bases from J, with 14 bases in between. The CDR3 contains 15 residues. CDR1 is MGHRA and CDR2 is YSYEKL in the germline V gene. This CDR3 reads CASRRDQGMNTEAFF. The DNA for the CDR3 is TGCGCCAGCAGACGAGACCAGGGGATGAACACTGAAGCTTTCTTT.

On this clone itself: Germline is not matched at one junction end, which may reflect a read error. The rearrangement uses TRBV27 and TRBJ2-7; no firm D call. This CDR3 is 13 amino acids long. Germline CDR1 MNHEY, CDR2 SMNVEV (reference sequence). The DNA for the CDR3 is TGTGCCAGCAGTCTATCGGTAAGCTACGAGCAGTACTTC. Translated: CASSLSVSYEQYF.

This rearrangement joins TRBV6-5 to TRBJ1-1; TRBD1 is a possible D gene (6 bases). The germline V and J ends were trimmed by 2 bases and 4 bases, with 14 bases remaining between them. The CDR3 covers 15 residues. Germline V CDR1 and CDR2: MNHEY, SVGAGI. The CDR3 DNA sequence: TGTGCCAGCAGTTACGTGGCGCGCAGGGGCACTGAAGCTTTCTTT. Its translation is CASSYVARRGTEAFF.

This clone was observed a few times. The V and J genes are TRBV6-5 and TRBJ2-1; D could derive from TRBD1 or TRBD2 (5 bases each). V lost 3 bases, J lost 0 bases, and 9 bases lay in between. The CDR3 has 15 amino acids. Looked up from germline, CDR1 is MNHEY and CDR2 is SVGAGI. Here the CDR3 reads CASSYEGSSYNEQFF. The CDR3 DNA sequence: TGTGCCAGCAGTTATGAGGGGAGCTCCTACAATGAGCAGTTCTTC.

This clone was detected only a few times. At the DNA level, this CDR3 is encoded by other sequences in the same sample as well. This CDR3 is CAWSTGGYEQYF. As DNA, the CDR3 is TGTGCCTGGAGTACAGGGGGCTACGAGCAGTACTTC. V gene TRBV30 combines with J gene TRBJ2-7; 8 bases line up with TRBD1. This CDR3 comprises 12 residues. V was clipped by 2 bases and J by 3 bases; unmatched bases: 0. Germline V lookup: CDR1 GTSNPN, CDR2 SVGIG (reference sequence). Complete variable domain (other parts from reference TRBV30 and TRBJ2-7): SQTIHQWPATLVQPVGSPLSLECTVEGTSNPNLYWYRQAAGRGLQLLFYSVGIGQISSEVPQNLSASRPQDRQFILSSKKLLLSDSGFYLCAWSTGGYEQYFGPGTRLTVT.

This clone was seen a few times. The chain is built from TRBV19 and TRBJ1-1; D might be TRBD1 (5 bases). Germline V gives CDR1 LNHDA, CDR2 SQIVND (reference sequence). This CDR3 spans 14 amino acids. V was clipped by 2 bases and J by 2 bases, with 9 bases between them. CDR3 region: CASSIQGANTEAFF. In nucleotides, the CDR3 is TGTGCCAGTAGTATACAGGGAGCTAACACTGAAGCTTTCTTT.

CDR3 DNA sequence: TGTGCCAGTAGTATTCCGGAAGGTTTGTCTGGAAACACCATATATTTT. Translation: CASSIPEGLSGNTIYF. V gene TRBV19 combines with J gene TRBJ1-3, with D hard to call. In germline, CDR1 is LNHDA, CDR2 SQIVND (reference sequence). Trimming took off 3 bases at V and 1 base at J, with 13 bases between the two ends. The CDR3 contains 16 residues.

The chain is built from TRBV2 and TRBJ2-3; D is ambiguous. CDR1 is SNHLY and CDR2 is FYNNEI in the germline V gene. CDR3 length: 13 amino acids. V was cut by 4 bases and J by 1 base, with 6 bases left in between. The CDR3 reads CASSVGGTDTQYF. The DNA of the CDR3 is TGTGCCAGCAGTGTTGGGGGCACAGATACGCAGTATTTT.

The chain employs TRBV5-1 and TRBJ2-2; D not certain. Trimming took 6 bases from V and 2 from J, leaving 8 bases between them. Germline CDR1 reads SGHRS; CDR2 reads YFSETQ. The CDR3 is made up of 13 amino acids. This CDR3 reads CASKIGNTGELFF. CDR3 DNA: TGCGCCAGCAAAATTGGTAACACCGGGGAGCTGTTTTTT. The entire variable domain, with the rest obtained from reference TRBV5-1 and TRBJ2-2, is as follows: KAGVTQTPRYLIKTRGQQVTLSCSPISGHRSVSWYQQTPGQGLQFLFEYFSETQRNKGNFPGRFSGRQFSNSRSEMNVSTLELGDSALYLCASKIGNTGELFFGEGSRLTVL.

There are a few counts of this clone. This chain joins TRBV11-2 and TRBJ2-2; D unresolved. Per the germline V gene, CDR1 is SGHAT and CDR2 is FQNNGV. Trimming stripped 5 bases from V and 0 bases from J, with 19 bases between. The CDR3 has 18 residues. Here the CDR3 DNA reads TGTGCCAGCAGCCCGTTACGAGCAGCTCGAACGAACACCGGGGAGCTGTTTTTT. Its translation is CASSPLRAARTNTGELFF.

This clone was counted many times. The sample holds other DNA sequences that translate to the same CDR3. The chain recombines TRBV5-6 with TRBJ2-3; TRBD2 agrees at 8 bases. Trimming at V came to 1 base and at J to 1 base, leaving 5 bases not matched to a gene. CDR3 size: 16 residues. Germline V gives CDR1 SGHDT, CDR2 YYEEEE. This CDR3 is CASSLRGGQRTDTQYF. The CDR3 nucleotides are TGTGCCAGCAGCTTGCGCGGGGGGCAACGCACAGATACGCAGTATTTT.

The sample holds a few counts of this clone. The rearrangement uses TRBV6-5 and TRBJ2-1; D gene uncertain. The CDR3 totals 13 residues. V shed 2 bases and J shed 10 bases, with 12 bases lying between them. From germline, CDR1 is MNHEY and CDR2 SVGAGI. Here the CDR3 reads CASSYPLAGEQFF. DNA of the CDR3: TGTGCCAGCAGTTACCCCCTGGCCGGGGAGCAGTTCTTC.

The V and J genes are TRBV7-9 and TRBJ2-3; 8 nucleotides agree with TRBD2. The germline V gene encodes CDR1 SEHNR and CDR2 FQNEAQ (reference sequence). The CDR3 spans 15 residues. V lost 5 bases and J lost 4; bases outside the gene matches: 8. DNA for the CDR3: TGTGCCAGCAGCGAATTGACGGGGGGGCCAGATACGCAGTATTTT. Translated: CASSELTGGPDTQYF. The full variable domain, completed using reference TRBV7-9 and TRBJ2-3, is DTGVSQNPRHKITKRGQNVTFRCDPISEHNRLYWYRQTLGQGPEFLTYFQNEAQLEKSRLLSDRFSAERPKGSFSTLEIQRTEQGDSAMYLCASSELTGGPDTQYFGPGTRLTVL.

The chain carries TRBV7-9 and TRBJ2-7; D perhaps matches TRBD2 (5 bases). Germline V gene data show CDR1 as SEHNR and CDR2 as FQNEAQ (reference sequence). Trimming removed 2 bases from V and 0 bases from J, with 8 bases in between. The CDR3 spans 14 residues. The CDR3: CASSLLGSSYEQYF. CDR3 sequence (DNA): TGTGCCAGCAGCTTATTAGGGAGCTCCTACGAGCAGTACTTC.

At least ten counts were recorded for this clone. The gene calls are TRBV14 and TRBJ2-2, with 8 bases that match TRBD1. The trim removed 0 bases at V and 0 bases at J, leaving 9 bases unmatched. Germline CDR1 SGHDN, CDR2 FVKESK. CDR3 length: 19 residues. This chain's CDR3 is CASSQDVWGQASNTGELFF. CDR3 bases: TGTGCCAGCAGCCAAGATGTGTGGGGACAGGCTTCGAACACCGGGGAGCTGTTTTTT. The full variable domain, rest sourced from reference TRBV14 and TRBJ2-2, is EAGVTQFPSHSVIEKGQTVTLRCDPISGHDNLYWYRRVMGKEIKFLLHFVKESKQDESGMPNNRFLAERTGGTYSTLKVQPAELEDSGVYFCASSQDVWGQASNTGELFFGEGSRLTVL.

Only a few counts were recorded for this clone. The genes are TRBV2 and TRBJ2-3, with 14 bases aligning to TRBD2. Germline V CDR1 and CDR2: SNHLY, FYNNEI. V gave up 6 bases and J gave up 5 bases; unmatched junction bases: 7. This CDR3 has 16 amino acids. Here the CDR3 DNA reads TGTGCCAGCAGGCCGACTAGCGGGGGGGCAGGAGATACGCAGTATTTT. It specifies CASRPTSGGAGDTQYF.

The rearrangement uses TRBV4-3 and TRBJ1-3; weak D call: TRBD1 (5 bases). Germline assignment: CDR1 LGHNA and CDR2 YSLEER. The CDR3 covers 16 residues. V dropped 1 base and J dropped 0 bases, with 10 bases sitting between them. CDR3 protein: CASSQVGTYSGNTIYF. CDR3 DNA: TGCGCCAGCAGCCAAGTGGGGACTTACTCTGGAAACACCATATATTTT.

The CDR3 here is CASSSRTSGDEQFF. CDR3 sequence (DNA): TGTGCCAGCAGCTCGAGGACTAGCGGTGATGAGCAGTTCTTC. V and J are TRBV7-9 and TRBJ2-1; 10 nucleotides agree with TRBD2. The CDR3 is 14 residues long. Per the germline V gene, CDR1 is SEHNR and CDR2 is FQNEAQ (reference sequence). The V gene end was trimmed by 4 bases and the J gene end by 8 bases; junction bases not matched to a gene: 5. The full variable domain, rest sourced from reference TRBV7-9 and TRBJ2-1, is DTGVSQNPRHKITKRGQNVTFRCDPISEHNRLYWYRQTLGQGPEFLTYFQNEAQLEKSRLLSDRFSAERPKGSFSTLEIQRTEQGDSAMYLCASSSRTSGDEQFFGPGTRLTVL.

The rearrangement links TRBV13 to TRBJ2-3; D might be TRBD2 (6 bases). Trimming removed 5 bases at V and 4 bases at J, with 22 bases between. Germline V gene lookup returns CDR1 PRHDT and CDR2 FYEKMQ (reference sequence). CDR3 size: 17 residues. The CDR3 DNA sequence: TGTGCCAGCAGCCCCGAGACTAGTTACAAGTGGGCAGATACGCAGTATTTT. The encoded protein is CASSPETSYKWADTQYF.

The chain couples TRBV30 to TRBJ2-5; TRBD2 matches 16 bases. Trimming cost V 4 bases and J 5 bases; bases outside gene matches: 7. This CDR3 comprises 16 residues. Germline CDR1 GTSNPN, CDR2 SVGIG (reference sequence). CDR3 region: CAWNTGTSGGAETQYF. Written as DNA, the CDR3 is TGTGCCTGGAATACCGGGACTAGCGGGGGGGCGGAGACCCAGTACTTC.

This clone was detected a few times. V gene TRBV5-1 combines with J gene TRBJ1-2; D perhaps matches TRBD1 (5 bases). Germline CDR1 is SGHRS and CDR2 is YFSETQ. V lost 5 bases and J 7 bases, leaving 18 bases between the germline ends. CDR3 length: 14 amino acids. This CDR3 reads CASRTGTEEGGYTF. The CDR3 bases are TGCGCCAGCAGAACCGGGACGGAAGAGGGTGGCTACACCTTC.

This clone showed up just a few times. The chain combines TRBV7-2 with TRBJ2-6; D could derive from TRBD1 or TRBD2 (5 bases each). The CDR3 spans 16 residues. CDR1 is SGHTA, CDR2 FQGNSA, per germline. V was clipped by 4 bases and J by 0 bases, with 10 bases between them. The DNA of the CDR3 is TGTGCCAGCAGCTATTTCGGGACCTCTGGGGCCAACGTCCTGACTTTC. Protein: CASSYFGTSGANVLTF.

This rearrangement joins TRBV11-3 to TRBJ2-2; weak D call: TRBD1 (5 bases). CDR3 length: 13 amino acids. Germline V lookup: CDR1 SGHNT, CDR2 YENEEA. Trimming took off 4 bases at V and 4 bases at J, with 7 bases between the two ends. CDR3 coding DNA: TGTGCCAGCAGCTCCAGGGCCACCGGGGAGCTGTTTTTT. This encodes CASSSRATGELFF. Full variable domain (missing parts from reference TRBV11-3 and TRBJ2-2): EAGVVQSPRYKIIEKKQPVAFWCNPISGHNTLYWYLQNLGQGPELLIRYENEEAVDDSQLPKDRFSAERLKGVDSTLKIQPAELGDSAVYLCASSSRATGELFFGEGSRLTVL.

CDR3 sequence: CASSLMGLPDTQYF. CDR3 coding DNA: TGTGCCAGCAGCTTAATGGGACTACCAGATACGCAGTATTTT. V gene TRBV7-9 combines with J gene TRBJ2-3, with 7 bases fitting TRBD2. In germline, CDR1 is SEHNR, CDR2 FQNEAQ (reference sequence). The CDR3 contains 14 residues. After removal of 2 bases from V and 4 bases from J, the junction contained 3 bases not matched to a gene.